This TCR beta chain is drawn from a study of somatic mutations in cytotoxic T cells in rheumatoid arthritis. Note on this clone: Its antigen remains unidentified.

Sequenced by immunoSEQ multiplex PCR; TCRdb stores in-frame clones only, minus some. Of approximately 13,000 clones listed, over 70% are singletons. Broader study findings: Age-dependent increases in CD8+ clonality occurred in rheumatoid arthritis patients but not in healthy controls. Among roughly 71 patients, roughly 8 showed a largest CD8+ clone that surpassed 20% of CD8+ cells. No multiple-comparison adjustment was applied to the slight TRBV07 underrepresentation in rheumatoid arthritis patients.

After removal of 3 bases from V and 6 bases from J, the junction contained 5 bases not matched to a gene. Germline V gene lookup returns CDR1 SEHNR and CDR2 FQNEAQ (reference sequence). The CDR3 is 13 amino acids. The clonotype comes from a man aged 65 to 79 in good health. Sequencing was performed on CD8+ T cells sorted from blood. The V and J genes are TRBV7-9 and TRBJ2-7, with 7 bases lining up with TRBD1. CDR3 protein: CASSFRQGREQYF. Written as DNA, the CDR3 is TGTGCCAGCAGCTTCAGACAGGGACGCGAGCAGTACTTC. Filled out from reference TRBV7-9 and TRBJ2-7, the complete variable domain reads DTGVSQNPRHKITKRGQNVTFRCDPISEHNRLYWYRQTLGQGPEFLTYFQNEAQLEKSRLLSDRFSAERPKGSFSTLEIQRTEQGDSAMYLCASSFRQGREQYFGPGTRLTVT.